Listed below are T cell receptor beta chains from one sample, sequenced in a study of human T cells and chemical hapten exposure. TCRdb re-derived calls from the RACE reads in MiXCR, one entry per CDR3 protein. The profile covers some 70,000 distinct CDR3 sequences, with 9.5% to 13% appearing a single time and approximately 4.7% taken by the ten largest. Sequences were derived from whole blood, sampled in connection with sensitization to the hapten diphenylcyclopropenone (DPC). The receptor set was obtained from a woman aged 45-65 years with alopecia areata. Some clones in this sample may be carry-over from other donors' samples. The conserved cysteine and the conserved F or W are not part of the CDR3 here. Each record gives: J gene, clone size, V gene, CDR3 protein. Clone size is not always given. Where it is, it says once, few, many or a class for expanded clones.

TRBJ1-5,NA,TRBV6-2/TRBV6-3,ASSTTGFNQPQH
TRBJ2-2,many,TRBV30,AWARDRVTGELF
TRBJ1-1,few,TRBV6-1,ASSRGGQDTEAF
TRBJ1-2,many,TRBV21-1,AIPKHYPGCGYT
TRBJ1-2,many,TRBV6-2/TRBV6-3,ASSYRSSANYGYT
TRBJ2-7,many,TRBV29-1,SVERSRGYEQY
TRBJ1-4,many,TRBV18,ASSPGGGNEKLF
TRBJ2-7,few,TRBV4-1,ASSQDTRRSYEQY
TRBJ2-1,many,TRBV7-2,ASSSFGDNEQF
TRBJ2-6,few,TRBV12-3/TRBV12-4,ASSRGLAGGLPGANVLT
TRBJ1-5,many,TRBV18,ASSRYSTGVSNQPQH
TRBJ2-7,few,TRBV20-1,SARDKGTGPHEQY
TRBJ2-1,many,TRBV7-9,ASSWPPWTVTNNEQF
TRBJ2-2,few,TRBV6-2/TRBV6-3,ASSSRPHTGELF
TRBJ2-7,many,TRBV4-3,ASSQLPQAGLSEQY
TRBJ2-7,many,TRBV18,ASSPEGGKYEQY
TRBJ1-5,few,TRBV7-2,ASSLATQGNQPQH
TRBJ2-7,few,TRBV10-3,AIRGAGGHYEQY
TRBJ1-1,many,TRBV2,ASSLKGYAF
TRBJ2-7,few,TRBV11-3,ASSFGGIYEQY
TRBJ2-2,many,TRBV7-3,ASSAETSGAHTGELF
TRBJ1-4,NA,TRBV7-2,ASTLTGGQEKLF
TRBJ2-7,many,TRBV25-1,ASIPPGDRRKAYEQY
TRBJ2-7,few,TRBV5-1,ASSGDTAYEQY
TRBJ2-6,few,TRBV7-3,ASSAPGPFGANVLT
TRBJ2-7,many,TRBV28,ASSFGLAGVGNSYEQY
TRBJ1-3,NA,TRBV9,ASSVEGANSGNTIY
TRBJ2-7,NA,TRBV7-2,ASSLGGLAGVEEQY
TRBJ2-1,many,TRBV29-1,SVEETTGASF
TRBJ1-1,NA,TRBV9,ASSRLQGAKTEAF
TRBJ2-4,few,TRBV18,ASSPPETAAKNIQY
TRBJ1-1,NA,TRBV29-1,SVKPYVNTEAF
TRBJ2-7,NA,TRBV3-1,ASSQLNEQY
TRBJ2-4,many,TRBV30,AWSAGPNIQY
TRBJ1-5,many,TRBV28,ASSSTGVGQPQH
TRBJ2-5,many,TRBV4-2,ASSQDRQGTGTQY
TRBJ1-5,many,TRBV19,ASSIWRSNQPQH